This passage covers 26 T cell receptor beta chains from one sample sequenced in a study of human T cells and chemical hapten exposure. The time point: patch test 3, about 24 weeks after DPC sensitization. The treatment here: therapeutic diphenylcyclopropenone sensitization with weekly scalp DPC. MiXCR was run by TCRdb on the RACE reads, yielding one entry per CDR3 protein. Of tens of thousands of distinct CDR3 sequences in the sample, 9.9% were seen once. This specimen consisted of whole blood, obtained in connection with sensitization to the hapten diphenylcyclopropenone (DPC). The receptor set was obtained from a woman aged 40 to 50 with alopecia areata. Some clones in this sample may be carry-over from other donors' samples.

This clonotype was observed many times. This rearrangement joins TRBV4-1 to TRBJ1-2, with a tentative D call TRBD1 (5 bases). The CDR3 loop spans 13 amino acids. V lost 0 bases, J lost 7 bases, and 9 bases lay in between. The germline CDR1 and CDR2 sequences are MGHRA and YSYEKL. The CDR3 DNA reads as TGCGCCAGCAGCCAAGATTCGGGGGTTGGCTACACCTTC. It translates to CASSQDSGVGYTF.

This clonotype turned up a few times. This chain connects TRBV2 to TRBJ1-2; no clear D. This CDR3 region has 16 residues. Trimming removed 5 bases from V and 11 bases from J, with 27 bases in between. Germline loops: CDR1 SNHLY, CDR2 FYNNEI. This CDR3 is CASSLSTTPRDIWYTF. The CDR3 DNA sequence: TGTGCCAGCAGTCTCTCGACGACACCCCGGGATATATGGTACACCTTC.

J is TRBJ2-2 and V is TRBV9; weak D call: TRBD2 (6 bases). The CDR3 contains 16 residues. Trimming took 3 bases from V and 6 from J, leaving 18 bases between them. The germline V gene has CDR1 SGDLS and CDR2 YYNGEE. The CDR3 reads CASSAPGLAMAGELFF. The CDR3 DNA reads TGTGCCAGCAGCGCACCGGGACTGGCGATGGCCGGGGAGCTGTTTTTT.

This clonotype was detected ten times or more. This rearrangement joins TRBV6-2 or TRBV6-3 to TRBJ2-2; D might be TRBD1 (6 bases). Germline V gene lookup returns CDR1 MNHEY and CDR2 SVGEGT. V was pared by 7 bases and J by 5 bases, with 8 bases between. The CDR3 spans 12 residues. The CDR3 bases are TGTGCCAGCACCAGGGGAACCGGGGAGCTGTTTTTT. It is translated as CASTRGTGELFF.

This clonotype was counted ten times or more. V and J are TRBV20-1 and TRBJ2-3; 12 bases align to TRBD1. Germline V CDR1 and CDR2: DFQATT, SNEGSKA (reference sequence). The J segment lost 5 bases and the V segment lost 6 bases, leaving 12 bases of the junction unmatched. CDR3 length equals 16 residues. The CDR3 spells CSASLRDRGRGDTQYF. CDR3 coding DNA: TGCAGTGCCAGCCTCCGGGACAGGGGGCGTGGAGATACGCAGTATTTT.

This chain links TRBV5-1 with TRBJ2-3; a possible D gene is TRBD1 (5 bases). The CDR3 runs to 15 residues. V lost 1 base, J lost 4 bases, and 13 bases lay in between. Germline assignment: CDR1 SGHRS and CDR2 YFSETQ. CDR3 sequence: CASSLTGSRADTQYF. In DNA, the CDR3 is TGCGCCAGCAGCTTGACGGGCAGCAGGGCAGATACGCAGTATTTT.

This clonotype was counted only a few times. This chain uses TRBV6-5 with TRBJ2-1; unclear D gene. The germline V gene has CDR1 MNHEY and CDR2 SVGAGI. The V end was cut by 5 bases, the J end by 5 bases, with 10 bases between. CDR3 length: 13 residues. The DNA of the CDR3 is TGTGCCAGCAGTCGGGCGGACGACAATGAGCAGTTCTTC. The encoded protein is CASSRADDNEQFF.

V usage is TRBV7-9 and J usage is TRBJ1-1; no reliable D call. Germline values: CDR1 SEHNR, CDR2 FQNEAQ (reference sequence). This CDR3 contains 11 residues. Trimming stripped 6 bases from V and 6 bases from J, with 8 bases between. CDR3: CASRLLAEAFF. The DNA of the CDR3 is TGTGCCAGCAGATTATTGGCTGAAGCTTTCTTT.

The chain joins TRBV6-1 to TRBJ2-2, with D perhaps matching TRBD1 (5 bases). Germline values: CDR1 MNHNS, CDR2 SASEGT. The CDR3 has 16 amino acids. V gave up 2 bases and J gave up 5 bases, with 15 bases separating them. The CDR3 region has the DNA TGTGCCAGCAGTGAAAGACTTATACAGGTTACCGGGGAGCTGTTTTTT. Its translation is CASSERLIQVTGELFF.

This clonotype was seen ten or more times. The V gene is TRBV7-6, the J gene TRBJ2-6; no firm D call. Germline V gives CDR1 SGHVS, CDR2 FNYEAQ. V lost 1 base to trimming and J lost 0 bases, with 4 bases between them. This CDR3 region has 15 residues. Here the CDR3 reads CASSLGGSGANVLTF. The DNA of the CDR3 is TGTGCCAGCAGCTTAGGCGGCTCTGGGGCCAACGTCCTGACTTTC.

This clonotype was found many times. CDR3 in amino acids: CSVEGSGGASTDTQYF. The CDR3 DNA reads TGCAGCGTTGAAGGGAGCGGGGGGGCCAGCACAGATACGCAGTATTTT. The chain employs TRBV29-1 and TRBJ2-3; 10 bases align to TRBD2. V was pared by 1 base and J by 0 bases, with 4 bases of the junction left unmatched. This CDR3 region has 16 residues. CDR1 and CDR2 from the germline V gene are SQVTM and ANQGSEA.

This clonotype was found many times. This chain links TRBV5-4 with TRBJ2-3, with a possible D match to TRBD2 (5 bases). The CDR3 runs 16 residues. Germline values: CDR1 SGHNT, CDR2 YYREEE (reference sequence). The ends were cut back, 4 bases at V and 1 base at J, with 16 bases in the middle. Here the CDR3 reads CASSLARVEGTDTQYF. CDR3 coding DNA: TGTGCCAGCAGCCTCGCGAGGGTTGAGGGCACAGATACGCAGTATTTT.

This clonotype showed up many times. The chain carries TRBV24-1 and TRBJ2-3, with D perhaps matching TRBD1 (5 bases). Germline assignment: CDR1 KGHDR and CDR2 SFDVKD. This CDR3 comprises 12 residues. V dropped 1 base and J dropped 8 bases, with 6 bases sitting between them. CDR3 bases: TGTGCCACCAGTGATTTTAGGGGTACGCAGTATTTT. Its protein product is CATSDFRGTQYF.

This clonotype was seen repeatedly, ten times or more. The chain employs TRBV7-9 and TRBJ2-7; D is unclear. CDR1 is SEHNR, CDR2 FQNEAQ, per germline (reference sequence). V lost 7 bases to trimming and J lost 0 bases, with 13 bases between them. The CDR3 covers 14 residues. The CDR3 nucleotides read TGTGCCAGCACCGGTCGGACGAGCTCCTACGAGCAGTACTTC. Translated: CASTGRTSSYEQYF.

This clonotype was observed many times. CDR3 loop: CRARTNTEAFF. CDR3 DNA: TGCAGGGCCAGAACGAACACTGAAGCTTTCTTT. This sequence joins TRBV20-1 and TRBJ1-1; the D is unclear. This CDR3 has 11 amino acids. Germline CDR1 reads DFQATT; CDR2 reads SNEGSKA (reference sequence).

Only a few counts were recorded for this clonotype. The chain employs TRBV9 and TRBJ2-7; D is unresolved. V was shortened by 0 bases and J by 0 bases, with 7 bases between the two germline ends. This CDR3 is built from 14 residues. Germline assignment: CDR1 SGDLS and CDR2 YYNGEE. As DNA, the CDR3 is TGTGCCAGCAGCGTAGCATCGAGCTCCTACGAGCAGTACTTC. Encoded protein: CASSVASSSYEQYF.

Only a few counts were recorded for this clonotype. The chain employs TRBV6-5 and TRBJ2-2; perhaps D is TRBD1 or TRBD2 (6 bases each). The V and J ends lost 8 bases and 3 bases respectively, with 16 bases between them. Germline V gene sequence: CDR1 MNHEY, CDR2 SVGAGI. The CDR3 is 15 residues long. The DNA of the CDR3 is TGTGCCAGCTCCCAACGGGGGCCTGACACCGGGGAGCTGTTTTTT. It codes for CASSQRGPDTGELFF.

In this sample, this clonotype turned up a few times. The CDR3 DNA is TGTGCCAGCAGACAGACAGGGGCTAATTCACCCCTCCACTTT. This codes for CASRQTGANSPLHF. The V call is TRBV14, the J call TRBJ1-6; 8 bases are a match to TRBD1. The germline gives CDR1 SGHDN, CDR2 FVKESK. The length of the CDR3 is 14 residues. The V segment lost 6 bases and the J segment 6 bases; nucleotides outside the gene matches: 4.

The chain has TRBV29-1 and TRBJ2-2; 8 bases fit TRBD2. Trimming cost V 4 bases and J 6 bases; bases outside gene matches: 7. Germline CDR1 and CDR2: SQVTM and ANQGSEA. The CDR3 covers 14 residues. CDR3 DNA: TGCAGCGTTGCGGGAGGGTTTTTTCCCGGGGAGCTGTTTTTT. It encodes CSVAGGFFPGELFF.

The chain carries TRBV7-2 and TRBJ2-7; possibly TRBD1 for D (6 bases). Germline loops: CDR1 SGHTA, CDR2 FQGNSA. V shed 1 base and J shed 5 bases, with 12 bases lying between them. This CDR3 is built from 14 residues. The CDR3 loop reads CASSLDGTLDEQYF. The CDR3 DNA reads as TGTGCCAGCAGCTTAGACGGGACATTGGACGAGCAGTACTTC. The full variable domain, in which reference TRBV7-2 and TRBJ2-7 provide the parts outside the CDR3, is GAGVSQSPSNKVTEKGKDVELRCDPISGHTALYWYRQSLGQGLEFLIYFQGNSAPDKSGLPSDRFSAERTGGSVSTLTIQRTQQEDSAVYLCASSLDGTLDEQYFGPGTRLTVT.

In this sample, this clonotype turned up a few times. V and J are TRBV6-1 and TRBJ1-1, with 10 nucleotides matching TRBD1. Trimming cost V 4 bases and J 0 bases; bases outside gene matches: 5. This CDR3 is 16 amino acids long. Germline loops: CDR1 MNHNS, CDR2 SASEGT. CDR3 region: CASSVPGQGLNTEAFF. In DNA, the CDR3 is TGTGCCAGCAGTGTCCCGGGACAGGGGCTGAACACTGAAGCTTTCTTT.

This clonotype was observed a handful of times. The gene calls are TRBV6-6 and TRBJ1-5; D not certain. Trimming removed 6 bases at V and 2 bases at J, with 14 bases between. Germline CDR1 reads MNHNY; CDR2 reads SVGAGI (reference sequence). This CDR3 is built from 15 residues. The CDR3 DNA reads TGTGCCAGCAGACTTGACAAGCGGGGCAATCAGCCCCAGCATTTT. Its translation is CASRLDKRGNQPQHF.

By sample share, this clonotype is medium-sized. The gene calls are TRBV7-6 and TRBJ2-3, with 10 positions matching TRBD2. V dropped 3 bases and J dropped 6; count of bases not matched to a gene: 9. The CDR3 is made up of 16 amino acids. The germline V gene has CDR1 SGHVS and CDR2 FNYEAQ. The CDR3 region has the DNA TGTGCCAGCAGCTTTACCCCTAGCGGGGGAAGCGATACGCAGTATTTT. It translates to CASSFTPSGGSDTQYF.

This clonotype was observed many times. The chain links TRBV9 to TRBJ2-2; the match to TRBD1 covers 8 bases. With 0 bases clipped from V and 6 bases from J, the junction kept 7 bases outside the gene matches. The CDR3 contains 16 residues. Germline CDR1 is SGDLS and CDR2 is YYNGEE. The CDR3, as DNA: TGTGCCAGCAGCGTAGGAGGGACAGGTTATTCCGGGGAGCTGTTTTTT. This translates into CASSVGGTGYSGELFF.

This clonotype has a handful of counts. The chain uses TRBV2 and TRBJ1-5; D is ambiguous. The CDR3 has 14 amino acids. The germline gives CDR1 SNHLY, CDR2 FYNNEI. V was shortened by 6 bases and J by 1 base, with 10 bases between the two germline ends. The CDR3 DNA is TGTGCCAGCAGAGTAGACGTCAGCAATCAGCCCCAGCATTTT. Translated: CASRVDVSNQPQHF.

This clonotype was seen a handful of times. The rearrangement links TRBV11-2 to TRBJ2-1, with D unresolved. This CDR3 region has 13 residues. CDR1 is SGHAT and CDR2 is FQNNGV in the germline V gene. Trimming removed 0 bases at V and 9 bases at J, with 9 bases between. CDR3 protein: CASSLDWGPEQFF. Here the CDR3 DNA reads TGTGCCAGCAGCTTAGATTGGGGTCCTGAGCAGTTCTTC.